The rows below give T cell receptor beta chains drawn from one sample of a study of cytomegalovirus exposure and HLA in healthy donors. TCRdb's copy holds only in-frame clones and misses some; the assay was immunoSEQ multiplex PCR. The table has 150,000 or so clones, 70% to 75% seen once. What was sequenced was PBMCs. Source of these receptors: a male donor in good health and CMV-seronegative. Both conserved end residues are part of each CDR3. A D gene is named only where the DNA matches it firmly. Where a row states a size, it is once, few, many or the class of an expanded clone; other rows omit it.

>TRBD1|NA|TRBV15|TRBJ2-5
CATSSRDSQETQYF
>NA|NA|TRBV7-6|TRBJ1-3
CASSLEAVGLPGNTIYF
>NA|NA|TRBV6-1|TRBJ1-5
CASSAQGRGNQPQHF
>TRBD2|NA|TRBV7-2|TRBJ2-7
CASSLLTSGGSYEQYF
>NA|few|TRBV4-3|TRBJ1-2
CASSQGRAILYGYTF
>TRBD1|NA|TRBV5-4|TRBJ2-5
CASSPGQGRETQYF
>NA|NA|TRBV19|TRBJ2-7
CASSFGTLAYEQYF
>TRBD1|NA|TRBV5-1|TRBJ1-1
CASSLNPGTGSFEAFF
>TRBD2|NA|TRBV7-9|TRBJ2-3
CASSNQGLAGTDTQYF
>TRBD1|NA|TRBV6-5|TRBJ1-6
CASSYGTDNSPLHF
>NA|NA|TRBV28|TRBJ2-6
CASSLSGANVLTF
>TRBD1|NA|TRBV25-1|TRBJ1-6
CASSPQDRVNSPLHF
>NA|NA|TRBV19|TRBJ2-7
CASSKNEHPSDEQYF
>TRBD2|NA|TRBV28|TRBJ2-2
CASSFPGRDTGELFF
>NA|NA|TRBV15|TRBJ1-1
CATSRDRGTEAFF
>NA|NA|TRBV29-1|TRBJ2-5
CSGQFQETQYF
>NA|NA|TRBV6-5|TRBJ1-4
CASSSLTGRTNEKLFF
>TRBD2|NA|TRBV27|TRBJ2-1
CASTLSGGLSSYNEQFF
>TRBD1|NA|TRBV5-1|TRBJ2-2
CASSLLHGTGGIAGELFF
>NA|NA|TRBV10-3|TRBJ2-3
CAISESTWSGSTDTQYF
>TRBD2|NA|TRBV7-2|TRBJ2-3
CASSPEGLAYDTQYF
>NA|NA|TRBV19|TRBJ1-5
CASSIENIGGNQPQHF
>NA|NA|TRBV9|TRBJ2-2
CASSVQARNTGELFF
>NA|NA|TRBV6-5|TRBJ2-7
CASSYTGSYEQYF
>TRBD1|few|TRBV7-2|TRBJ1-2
CASSFLTGVDYGYTF
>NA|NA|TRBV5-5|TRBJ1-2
CASRVEEPNYGYTF
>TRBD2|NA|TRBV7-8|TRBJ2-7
CASSLVGGLAKYEQYF
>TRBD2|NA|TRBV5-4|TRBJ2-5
CASTVGGGGAETQYF
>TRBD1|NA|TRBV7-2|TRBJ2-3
CASSLGNQGADTQYF
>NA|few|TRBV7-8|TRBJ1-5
CASSLKSPGLSQPQHF
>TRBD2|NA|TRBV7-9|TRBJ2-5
CASSMGLAGLQETQYF
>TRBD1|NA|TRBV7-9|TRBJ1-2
CASSLGGQLYGYTF
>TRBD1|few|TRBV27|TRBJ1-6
CASRGTGNSPLHF
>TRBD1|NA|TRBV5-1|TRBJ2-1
CASSSQGAFYNEQFF
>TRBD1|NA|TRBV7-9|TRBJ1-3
CASRPRQGASGNTIYF
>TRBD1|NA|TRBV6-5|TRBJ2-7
CASSYTGTGTSYEQYF
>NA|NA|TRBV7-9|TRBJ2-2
CASSFTTIREGTGELFF
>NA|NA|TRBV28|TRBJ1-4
CASNEAPTTNEKLFF
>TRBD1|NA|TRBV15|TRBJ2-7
CATSRDRVDRRIYEQYF
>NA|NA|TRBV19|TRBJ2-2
CASSQPIGQYTGELFF
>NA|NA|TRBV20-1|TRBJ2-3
CSVTSTDTQYF
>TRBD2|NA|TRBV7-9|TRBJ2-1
CASSPLLAGENNEQFF